This TCR beta chain appears in the sequencing data of a study of blood T cell repertoires in COVID-19. The overall study: Samples of COVID-19 (acute and convalescent) were obtained from the United States, Italy and Spain. From T cells, B-cell-depleted T cells, or PBMCs came the material, which was cDNA or gDNA.

Per the original methods: Reference gene primer amplification gave nucleated cell count estimates. TCRdb keeps only in-frame clones here, not all; method: immunoSEQ multiplex PCR. The V and J calls and clone size were taken over from that table, and D and trimming were inferred from the DNA. The sample has more than 65,000 clones, 80% to 90% seen once. Per the germline V gene, CDR1 is MNHEY and CDR2 is SVGAGI. The CDR3 extends over 14 amino acids. V lost 4 bases and J 4 bases, leaving 13 bases between the germline ends. The chain links TRBV6-5 to TRBJ1-2; maybe TRBD1 (6 bases). Sequenced sample: peripheral blood. The clonotype comes from a woman in her forties or fifties with acute or convalescent COVID-19. The CDR3 bases are TGTGCCAGCAGTTTGGGGGCTGGTGGCTATGGCTACACCTTC. Amino acids: CASSLGAGGYGYTF.